What follows are 31 T cell receptor beta chains derived from one specimen sequenced in a study of blood T cell repertoires in COVID-19. TCRdb's table, derived via immunoSEQ multiplex PCR, lists solely in-frame clones and lacks some. Here the sample spans roughly 300,000 clones, 75% to 90% being singletons. Sequenced input: PBMCs or T cells enriched from blood (not recorded which). These receptors came from a woman aged 50 to 60 who had recovered from COVID-19.

The chain joins TRBV20-1 to TRBJ2-1; 8 positions agree with TRBD2. This CDR3 spans 15 amino acids. Trimming cost V 3 bases and J 14 bases; bases outside gene matches: 18. Germline V gene sequence: CDR1 DFQATT, CDR2 SNEGSKA (reference sequence). The CDR3 region is CSASLSAGVAGREFF. CDR3 bases: TGCAGTGCTAGTCTTTCAGCGGGAGTAGCCGGTCGGGAGTTCTTC.

This clone was detected a few times. V usage is TRBV9 and J usage is TRBJ1-4; tentative D call: TRBD1 (6 bases). The CDR3 loop spans 14 amino acids. Trimming cost V 5 bases and J 5 bases, with 13 bases left between them. CDR1 is SGDLS and CDR2 is YYNGEE in the germline V gene. The CDR3 DNA follows: TGTGCCAGCAGTGCAGAGGGGGACAATGAAAAACTGTTTTTT. Amino acid sequence: CASSAEGDNEKLFF.

V and J are TRBV30 and TRBJ1-1, with 7 bases identical to TRBD1. CDR1 GTSNPN and CDR2 SVGIG come from the germline V gene (reference sequence). The V and J ends lost 5 bases and 2 bases, in that order; junction bases with no gene match: 2. The CDR3 sequence is 12 residues long. The CDR3 DNA is TGTGCCTGGGGGACAGACAACACTGAAGCTTTCTTT. It is translated as CAWGTDNTEAFF. Supplemented by reference TRBV30 and TRBJ1-1, the full variable domain reads SQTIHQWPATLVQPVGSPLSLECTVEGTSNPNLYWYRQAAGRGLQLLFYSVGIGQISSEVPQNLSASRPQDRQFILSSKKLLLSDSGFYLCAWGTDNTEAFFGQGTRLTVV.

The CDR3 reads CASSSPSTDTQYF. The CDR3 nucleotides read TGCGCCAGCAGTTCCCCATCCACAGATACGCAGTATTTT. The V gene is TRBV10-1, the J gene TRBJ2-3; the D is unclear. Germline-derived CDR1 and CDR2 are WNHNN and SYGVQD (reference sequence). V was cut by 5 bases and J by 2 bases, with 8 bases left in between. The CDR3 consists of 13 residues.

In its sample, this clone was seen once. This rearrangement joins TRBV2 to TRBJ1-5; 12 bases fit TRBD1. Germline trimming cut 6 bases from V and 7 bases from J; bases unmatched to any gene: 7. The length of the CDR3 is 15 residues. Germline assignment: CDR1 SNHLY and CDR2 FYNNEI. The CDR3 region is CASSGDRGLGQPQHF. In nucleotides, the CDR3 is TGTGCCAGCAGCGGGGACAGGGGGCTTGGGCAGCCCCAGCATTTT. Combining the CDR3 with reference TRBV2 and TRBJ1-5 gives the whole variable domain EPEVTQTPSHQVTQMGQEVILRCVPISNHLYFYWYRQILGQKVEFLVSFYNNEISEKSEIFDDQFSVERPDGSNFTLKIRSTKLEDSAMYFCASSGDRGLGQPQHFGDGTRLSIL.

The rearrangement links TRBV5-6 to TRBJ1-6, with D possibly being TRBD1 (6 bases). Trimming removed 2 bases from V and 5 bases from J, with 8 bases in between. Looked up from germline, CDR1 is SGHDT and CDR2 is YYEEEE. CDR3 length: 14 amino acids. CDR3 protein: CASSFNRDNSPLHF. Here the CDR3 DNA reads TGTGCCAGCAGCTTCAACAGGGATAATTCACCCCTCCACTTT.

In DNA, the CDR3 is TGTGCCAGGTTGCAGGGGTTGGGCTACACCTTC. As protein: CARLQGLGYTF. J is TRBJ1-2 and V is TRBV18; the D gene is possibly TRBD1 (6 bases). V was shortened by 9 bases and J by 8 bases, with 13 bases between the two germline ends. Germline values: CDR1 KGHSH, CDR2 LQKENI. The CDR3 sequence is 11 residues long. The complete variable domain, with remaining parts taken from reference TRBV18 and TRBJ1-2, reads NAGVMQNPRHLVRRRGQEARLRCSPMKGHSHVYWYRQLPEEGLKFMVYLQKENIIDESGMPKERFSAEFPKEGPSILRIQQVVRGDSAAYFCARLQGLGYTFGSGTRLTVV.

This chain joins TRBV18 and TRBJ2-7; the match to TRBD1 covers 9 bases. Germline V gene lookup returns CDR1 KGHSH and CDR2 LQKENI. The CDR3 sequence is 16 residues long. V shed 4 bases and J 6 bases; nucleotides not matched to a gene: 13. The CDR3 DNA follows: TGTGCCAGCTCACATCCGGGACAGGGCCTCTTGGGCGAGCAGTACTTC. Its translation: CASSHPGQGLLGEQYF.

This chain uses TRBV6-5 with TRBJ2-7, with D unclear. Trimming took off 0 bases at V and 5 bases at J, with 14 bases between the two ends. CDR1 is MNHEY and CDR2 is SVGAGI in the germline V gene. The CDR3 runs 15 residues. The DNA for the CDR3 is TGTGCCAGCAGTTACTCGGTTCAGGTAAAGAACGAGCAGTACTTC. Protein sequence: CASSYSVQVKNEQYF.

This chain links TRBV10-3 with TRBJ2-2; D is possibly TRBD1 (5 bases). Germline CDR1 is ENHRY and CDR2 is SYGVKD. The CDR3 covers 16 residues. Trimming cost V 5 bases and J 1 base, with 14 bases left between them. CDR3: CAISPSTGLNTGELFF. Here the CDR3 DNA reads TGTGCCATCAGTCCCTCAACAGGATTGAACACCGGGGAGCTGTTTTTT.

This clone was found once. This rearrangement joins TRBV10-2 to TRBJ1-1; D is uncertain. The CDR3 length is 16 residues. With 2 bases removed from V and 1 base from J, the gap between germline ends came to 14 bases. Germline V gene lookup returns CDR1 WSHSY and CDR2 SAAADI. This CDR3 reads CASSEVGGLANTEAFF. CDR3 DNA sequence: TGCGCCAGCAGTGAGGTGGGAGGGTTGGCGAACACTGAAGCTTTCTTT.

The V call is TRBV5-4, the J call TRBJ2-1, with D maybe TRBD2 (6 bases). The CDR3 totals 15 residues. The ends were cut back, 4 bases at V and 4 bases at J, with 15 bases in the middle. Germline V gene data show CDR1 as SGHNT and CDR2 as YYREEE (reference sequence). CDR3 bases: TGTGCCAGCAGCCATTTAGCGGAGAGTTACAATGAGCAGTTCTTC. This sequence encodes CASSHLAESYNEQFF.

The V call is TRBV27, the J call TRBJ2-1, with D possibly TRBD2 on 6 matching bases. Deletions cut 5 bases from V and 4 bases from J, with 24 bases between. The CDR3 runs 18 residues. Germline V CDR1 and CDR2: MNHEY, SMNVEV (reference sequence). This chain's CDR3 is CASSRLGGPGLGYNEQFF. In DNA, the CDR3 is TGTGCCAGCAGTCGACTAGGTGGGCCAGGACTGGGTTACAATGAGCAGTTCTTC.

J is TRBJ1-2 and V is TRBV2; 7 bases align to TRBD1. V trimming: 4 bases; J trimming: 7 bases; junction bases outside the gene matches: 6. Germline CDR1 SNHLY, CDR2 FYNNEI. This CDR3 spans 13 amino acids. The CDR3 spells CASSGQGTGGYTF. CDR3 DNA sequence: TGTGCCAGCAGTGGACAGGGAACTGGTGGCTACACCTTC.

The chain joins TRBV10-1 to TRBJ2-3; 9 bases fit TRBD2. The V gene end was trimmed by 1 base and the J gene end by 6 bases; junction bases not matched to a gene: 8. Germline-derived CDR1 and CDR2 are WNHNN and SYGVQD (reference sequence). This CDR3 region has 16 residues. The CDR3 loop is CASSEFAGGPSDTQYF. The DNA for the CDR3 is TGCGCCAGCAGTGAGTTTGCGGGAGGGCCATCGGATACGCAGTATTTT.

This clone was picked up one time. The rearrangement joins TRBV4-2 to TRBJ2-5; tentative D call: TRBD2 (5 bases). The V gene's germline CDR1 is LGHNA and CDR2 YNFKEQ. The CDR3 consists of 12 residues. V was shortened by 0 bases and J by 7 bases, with 6 bases between the two germline ends. As DNA, the CDR3 is TGTGCCAGCAGCCAAGATCGGGGGACCCAGTACTTC. Protein: CASSQDRGTQYF.

The chain couples TRBV24-1 to TRBJ2-2, with a possible D match to TRBD2 (6 bases). Germline V gives CDR1 KGHDR, CDR2 SFDVKD. V was cut by 0 bases and J by 1 base, with 11 bases left in between. The length of the CDR3 is 17 residues. CDR3 nucleotide sequence: TGTGCCACCAGTGATTTGCGAGGGACTGGGAACACCGGGGAGCTGTTTTTT. It yields the protein CATSDLRGTGNTGELFF.

The chain combines TRBV7-6 with TRBJ1-6; 7 nucleotides agree with TRBD1. Trimming at V came to 4 bases and at J to 0 bases, leaving 0 bases not matched to a gene. Per the germline V gene, CDR1 is SGHVS and CDR2 is FNYEAQ. This CDR3 has 15 amino acids. CDR3 in amino acids: CASSSGGSYNSPLHF. In DNA, the CDR3 is TGTGCCAGCAGCTCAGGGGGCTCCTATAATTCACCCCTCCACTTT.

The chain joins TRBV4-2 to TRBJ1-3; perhaps TRBD1 as D (5 bases). The CDR3 is made up of 16 amino acids. Trimming removed 4 bases at V and 0 bases at J, with 13 bases between. Germline CDR1 is LGHNA and CDR2 is YNFKEQ. The CDR3 DNA sequence: TGTGCCAGCAGCCTAACACGGACAAGCTCTGGAAACACCATATATTTT. It translates to CASSLTRTSSGNTIYF.

The J gene is TRBJ1-1, the V gene TRBV7-9, with D possibly being TRBD1 (6 bases). The V and J ends lost 0 bases and 4 bases respectively, with 12 bases between them. The CDR3 length is 15 residues. Germline V gene lookup returns CDR1 SEHNR and CDR2 FQNEAQ (reference sequence). As DNA, the CDR3 is TGTGCCAGCAGCTTAGCGCAGGGGCCTCTCACTGAAGCTTTCTTT. The encoded protein is CASSLAQGPLTEAFF.

The genes are TRBV6-5 and TRBJ1-5, with D maybe TRBD1 (6 bases). Trimming pared 5 bases from V and 6 bases from J, leaving 11 bases between. Germline CDR1 reads MNHEY; CDR2 reads SVGAGI. This CDR3 spans 13 amino acids. CDR3 in amino acids: CASSTGPGQPQHF. The CDR3 nucleotides are TGTGCCAGCAGTACAGGGCCGGGTCAGCCCCAGCATTTT.

The chain employs TRBV11-2 and TRBJ2-3, with 9 bases lining up with TRBD1. CDR3 length: 15 amino acids. Trimming at V came to 3 bases and at J to 1 base, leaving 2 bases not matched to a gene. The germline V gene encodes CDR1 SGHAT and CDR2 FQNNGV. CDR3 residues: CASSLRTGGTDTQYF. DNA for the CDR3: TGTGCCAGCAGCTTGCGGACAGGGGGCACAGATACGCAGTATTTT.

The chain recombines TRBV24-1 with TRBJ2-5, with 8 bases aligning to TRBD1. Germline CDR1 KGHDR, CDR2 SFDVKD. The ends lost 5 bases at V and 4 bases at J; junction bases unmatched: 8. The CDR3 is 15 amino acids. The CDR3 loop is CATSAARQGRETQYF. CDR3 DNA sequence: TGTGCCACCAGTGCCGCCCGACAGGGGCGAGAGACCCAGTACTTC.

This clone turned up a few times. This chain joins TRBV4-2 and TRBJ2-4, with 7 bases that match TRBD2. This CDR3 spans 17 amino acids. The junction had 9 bases not matched to a gene; V was cut back by 1 base and J by 3 bases. Looked up from germline, CDR1 is LGHNA and CDR2 is YNFKEQ. CDR3 coding DNA: TGTGCCAGCAGCCAAGCCATTGCGGGAGTGAGCAAAAACATTCAGTACTTC. Residues: CASSQAIAGVSKNIQYF.

This clone occurred once. V usage is TRBV2 and J usage is TRBJ1-5; D not certain. Trimming stripped 7 bases from V and 2 bases from J, with 12 bases between. The CDR3 covers 14 residues. In germline, CDR1 is SNHLY, CDR2 FYNNEI. CDR3 coding DNA: TGTGCCAGCAAAAGGGAGATAGGCAATCAGCCCCAGCATTTT. As protein: CASKREIGNQPQHF. Full variable domain (rest looked up from reference TRBV2 and TRBJ1-5): EPEVTQTPSHQVTQMGQEVILRCVPISNHLYFYWYRQILGQKVEFLVSFYNNEISEKSEIFDDQFSVERPDGSNFTLKIRSTKLEDSAMYFCASKREIGNQPQHFGDGTRLSIL.

The chain recombines TRBV7-7 with TRBJ2-5; 7 bases are shared with TRBD1. From germline, CDR1 is SSHAT and CDR2 FNYEAQ (reference sequence). This CDR3 region has 15 residues. Germline trimming cut 5 bases from V and 7 bases from J; bases unmatched to any gene: 13. CDR3 bases: TGTGCCAGCAGCGTGACGGGACAGTCGCCTGCGACCCAGTACTTC. Translated, it gives CASSVTGQSPATQYF. The full variable domain, completed using reference TRBV7-7 and TRBJ2-5, is GAGVSQSPRYKVTKRGQDVTLRCDPISSHATLYWYQQALGQGPEFLTYFNYEAQPDKSGLPSDRFSAERPEGSISTLTIQRTEQRDSAMYRCASSVTGQSPATQYFGPGTRLLVL.

The chain carries TRBV29-1 and TRBJ1-1, with 7 nucleotides matching TRBD1. Germline lookup yields CDR1 SQVTM and CDR2 ANQGSEA. J was trimmed by 5 bases and V by 6 bases; bases with no gene match: 9. The CDR3 loop spans 13 amino acids. The CDR3 loop reads CSVGRQGETEAFF. In nucleotides, the CDR3 is TGCAGCGTCGGGCGACAGGGTGAGACTGAAGCTTTCTTT. The entire variable domain, with the rest obtained from reference TRBV29-1 and TRBJ1-1, is as follows: SAVISQKPSRDICQRGTSLTIQCQVDSQVTMMFWYRQQPGQSLTLIATANQGSEATYESGFVIDKFPISRPNLTFSTLTVSNMSPEDSSIYLCSVGRQGETEAFFGQGTRLTVV.

The chain couples TRBV2 to TRBJ1-6, with D possibly TRBD1 on 6 matching bases. Trimming shortened V by 6 bases and J by 4 bases, and 22 bases separated the two germline ends. This CDR3 region has 18 residues. CDR1 is SNHLY, CDR2 FYNNEI, per germline. This CDR3 is CASRKVTGWLEYNSPLHF. The CDR3 DNA sequence: TGTGCCAGCAGGAAGGTCACAGGGTGGTTGGAATATAATTCACCCCTCCACTTT.

V and J are TRBV5-1 and TRBJ2-5, with no clear D. This CDR3 has 14 residues. V was pared by 0 bases and J by 1 base, with 7 bases between. Germline CDR1 and CDR2: SGHRS and YFSETQ. The CDR3 sequence is CASSLGLAQETQYF. CDR3 nucleotide sequence: TGCGCCAGCAGCTTGGGACTGGCCCAAGAGACCCAGTACTTC.

This chain connects TRBV4-1 to TRBJ1-2; 8 bases line up with TRBD1. The germline V gene has CDR1 MGHRA and CDR2 YSYEKL. The V and J ends lost 2 bases and 8 bases, in that order; junction bases with no gene match: 7. The CDR3 consists of 14 residues. Here the CDR3 reads CASSQNRGVYGYTF. CDR3 coding DNA: TGCGCCAGCAGCCAAAACAGGGGGGTTTACGGCTACACCTTC.

This chain uses TRBV5-1 with TRBJ2-5; a weak D match, TRBD2 (6 bases). Germline CDR1 and CDR2: SGHRS and YFSETQ. This CDR3 is built from 13 residues. V gave up 3 bases and J gave up 3 bases, with 9 bases separating them. The CDR3: CASSSGEEETQYF. DNA for the CDR3: TGCGCCAGCAGCTCGGGAGAGGAAGAGACCCAGTACTTC. Drawing the rest from reference TRBV5-1 and TRBJ2-5, the complete variable domain is KAGVTQTPRYLIKTRGQQVTLSCSPISGHRSVSWYQQTPGQGLQFLFEYFSETQRNKGNFPGRFSGRQFSNSRSEMNVSTLELGDSALYLCASSSGEEETQYFGPGTRLLVL.